A selection of T cell receptor beta chains follows, all from one sample in a study of blood T cell repertoires in COVID-19. Repertoires were generated with immunoSEQ multiplex PCR, while TCRdb's copy carries only in-frame clones and drops some. The repertoire holds about 280,000 clones, with about 85% as singletons. What was sequenced was peripheral blood. Receptor source: a human donor in a cohort sampled during active COVID-19. Each CDR3 is given with its conserved first and last residue. D genes are given only for firm matches. Part of the rows lack a size; the others show once, few, many or a class for expanded clones.

j_gene | d_gene | v_gene | abundance | CDR3nt | CDR3aa
TRBJ2-3 | TRBD2 | TRBV7-2 | - | TGTGCCAGCAGCTTAGGTGGCGGGAGGGCTCGAGATACGCAGTATTTT | CASSLGGGRARDTQYF
TRBJ2-7 | TRBD2 | TRBV28 | - | TGTGCCAGCAGCTCTAGCGGTGCCTACGAGCAGTACTTC | CASSSSGAYEQYF
TRBJ2-2 | - | TRBV3-1/TRBV3-2 | few | TGTGCCAGCAGCCGGCACACCGGGGAGCTGTTTTTT | CASSRHTGELFF
TRBJ2-5 | - | TRBV9 | - | TGTGCCAGCAGCCCTTCGGGGCAAGAGACCCAGTACTTC | CASSPSGQETQYF
TRBJ1-1 | - | TRBV5-8 | once | TGTGCCAGCACCTATTCCGGGACATTGAACACTGAAGCTTTCTTT | CASTYSGTLNTEAFF
TRBJ2-5 | - | TRBV7-9 | - | TGTGCCAGCAGCTTAGGTCTAGCCGGGGTAGGGACCCAGTACTTC | CASSLGLAGVGTQYF
TRBJ1-2 | - | TRBV5-8 | - | TGTGCCAGCAGCTTGGGAGTTAGCGGCTACACCTTC | CASSLGVSGYTF
TRBJ1-5 | - | TRBV12-3/TRBV12-4 | - | TGTGCCAGCATGGGACTTAGCAATCAGCCCCAGCATTTT | CASMGLSNQPQHF
TRBJ2-7 | TRBD1 | TRBV5-1 | once | TGCGCCAGCAGTCAACGACAGGGGGACTACGAGCAGTACTTC | CASSQRQGDYEQYF
TRBJ1-1 | - | TRBV27 | - | TGTGCCAGCAGCCCCTGGGGGGGGACTGAAGCTTTCTTT | CASSPWGGTEAFF
TRBJ2-7 | - | TRBV6-5 | - | TGTGCCAGCAGTTACTCGAGGGGGGGTTCCTACGAGCAGTACTTC | CASSYSRGGSYEQYF
TRBJ1-2 | TRBD1 | TRBV7-8 | - | TGTGCCAGCAGCTTAGAGGGACAGGTGGGGGGCTACACCTTC | CASSLEGQVGGYTF
TRBJ2-5 | - | TRBV6-6 | - | TGTGCCAGCAGTTACCAGGCCAACCCGCAAGAGACCCAGTACTTC | CASSYQANPQETQYF